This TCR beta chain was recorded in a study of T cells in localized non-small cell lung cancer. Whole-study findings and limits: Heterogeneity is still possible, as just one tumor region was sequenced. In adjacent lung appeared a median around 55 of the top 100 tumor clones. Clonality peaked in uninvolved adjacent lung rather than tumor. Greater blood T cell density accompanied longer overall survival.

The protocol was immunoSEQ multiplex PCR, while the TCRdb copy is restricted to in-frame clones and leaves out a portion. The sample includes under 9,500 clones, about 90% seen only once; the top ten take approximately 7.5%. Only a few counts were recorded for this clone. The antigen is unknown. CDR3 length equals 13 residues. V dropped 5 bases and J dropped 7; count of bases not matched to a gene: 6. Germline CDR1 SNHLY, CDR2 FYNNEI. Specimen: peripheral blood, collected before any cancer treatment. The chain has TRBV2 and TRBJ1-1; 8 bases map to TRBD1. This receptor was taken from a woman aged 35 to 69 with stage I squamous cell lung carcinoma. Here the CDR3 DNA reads TGTGCCAGCAGTTTGGGACAGGCTAATGAAGCTTTCTTT. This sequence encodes CASSLGQANEAFF.